Given below is one T cell receptor (beta chain) in context. Clones were read by immunoSEQ multiplex PCR, and TCRdb kept only the in-frame ones, dropping some. This sample has 110,000 or so clones, with about 91% found just once. Germline values: CDR1 MGHRA, CDR2 YSYEKL. V was trimmed by 4 bases and J by 4 bases, leaving 13 bases between them. The CDR3 length is 14 residues. The sample comes from a study of T cell responses to AZD1222 COVID-19 vaccine. The chain carries TRBV4-1 and TRBJ1-1; weak D call: TRBD1 (6 bases). The sequence was obtained from an adult who received the AZD1222 COVID-19 vaccine. The source material was peripheral blood, sampled 28 days after the second AZD1222 dose. In DNA, the CDR3 is TGCGCCAGCAGCCGGGTCGAGGGGGGCACTGAAGCTTTCTTT. It yields the protein CASSRVEGGTEAFF.